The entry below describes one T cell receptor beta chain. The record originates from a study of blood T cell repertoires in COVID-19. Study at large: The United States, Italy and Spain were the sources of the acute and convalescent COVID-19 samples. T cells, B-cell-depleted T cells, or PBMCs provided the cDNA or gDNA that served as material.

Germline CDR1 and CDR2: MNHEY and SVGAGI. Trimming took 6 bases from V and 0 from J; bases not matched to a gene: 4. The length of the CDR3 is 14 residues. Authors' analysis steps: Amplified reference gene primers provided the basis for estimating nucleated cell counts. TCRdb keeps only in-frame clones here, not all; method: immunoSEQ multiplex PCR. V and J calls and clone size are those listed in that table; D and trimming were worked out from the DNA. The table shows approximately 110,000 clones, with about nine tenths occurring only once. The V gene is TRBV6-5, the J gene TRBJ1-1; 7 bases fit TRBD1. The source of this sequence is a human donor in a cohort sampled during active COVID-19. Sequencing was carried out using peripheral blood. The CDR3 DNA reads TGTGCCAGCAGCCTACAGGGGATGAACACTGAAGCTTTCTTT. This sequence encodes CASSLQGMNTEAFF.